This T cell receptor beta chain was identified during a study of blood T cell repertoires in COVID-19. V was clipped by 5 bases and J by 8 bases; unmatched bases: 13. The CDR3 is 15 amino acids. From germline, CDR1 is SGHTA and CDR2 FQGNSA. In terms of age and location, participants ranged from roughly 18 to 95 years and lived in about two dozen US areas. Clinical histories supplied by participants themselves formed the basis of cohort assignment. TCRdb's table, derived via immunoSEQ multiplex PCR, lists solely in-frame clones and lacks some. The sample includes roughly 250,000 clones, roughly 86% of them seen just once.

Material for sequencing was PBMCs or T cells enriched from blood (not recorded which). The chain is built from TRBV7-2 and TRBJ1-2, with TRBD1 matching 8 bases. The TCR comes from a woman aged 25 to 45 with acute COVID-19. CDR3 amino acids: CASSPAGQGAQGYTF. CDR3 bases: TGTGCCAGCAGCCCCGCAGGGCAGGGGGCTCAAGGCTACACCTTC.